The TCR beta chain under discussion was sequenced for a study of T cells in Graves' hyperthyroidism and ophthalmopathy (dated by TCRdb to the late 2010s). With regard to the full study: Peripheral blood was sampled at the time of initial diagnosis, prior to any treatment. The paper describes TCR Vbeta CDR3 sequencing of about 140 peripheral blood samples, made up of approximately 40 ophthalmopathy patients, 70 to 75 hyperthyroidism patients and 17 progressor patients. Following sampling, methimazole starting at 30 mg daily was given to hyperthyroidism patients, and high-dose intravenous methylprednisolone was given to ophthalmopathy patients. An independent validation cohort of around 19 hyperthyroidism patients and approximately 15 patients who later progressed to ophthalmopathy tested prospective prediction of ophthalmopathy. TCR V-J signatures able to tell the groups apart were searched for in a discovery cohort of 95 to 100 patients, of whom roughly 42 had Graves' ophthalmopathy and some 60 had stable Graves' hyperthyroidism. In addition, the study compared T-cell repertoires in thyroid tissue and in blood from about six Graves' hyperthyroidism patients. The 95 to 100 discovery patients were randomly split 7:3 into training and test sets. Overall study results and their limits: A 13 V-J signature model separated ophthalmopathy from stable hyperthyroidism, with around 88% sensitivity and roughly 84% specificity in cross-validation and 80%/75% in testing. Blood samples also contained most of the expanded thyroid clonotypes (frequency above 0.001), which suggests that blood repertoires may reflect thyroid immune responses. Sample size was not statistically predetermined, and blinding of investigators to group allocation was not performed. In validation, the model predicted progression to ophthalmopathy a median of about 6 months before onset, with approximately 68% sensitivity and about 72% specificity.

In the ophthalmopathy patients, disease was moderately to severely active, with a Clinical Activity Score of 3 or more, a NOSPECS grade of 4 or more, and a duration of less than 3 months. The study excluded patients with uncontrolled infections, other autoimmune diseases, pregnancy or lactation. Diagnoses were based on clinical symptoms, serum thyroxine and TRAb, thyroid ultrasound and orbital computed tomography. PBMCs were isolated from 8 to 10 ml of fresh peripheral blood by Ficoll-Paque density gradient centrifugation. Total RNA was extracted with Trizol reagent, and quality was checked on an Agilent 2100 Bioanalyzer. The TCR beta CDR3 regions were amplified from RNA transcripts. A first-round RT-PCR of the TCR CDR3 used the HTBI primer set with the Qiagen OneStep RT-PCR kit. Libraries were constructed in a second round of multiplex PCR, after which size selection and purification were performed. Sequencing of the libraries was done on an Illumina HiSeq2000 using paired-end 100 bp reads. Per the original workflow: SOAPnuke was used to process the raw data, removing reads that contained adapters or uncalled bases, had a mean Phred below 15, or lacked an exact match to the constant primer or identifier. High-quality paired reads were merged with COPE v1.2.5, and unique nucleotide sequences were defined as clonotypes. MiTCR v1.1 was used to align the clonotypes against IMGT TRBV, TRBD and TRBJ reference segments. Analysis was restricted to V-J combinations with a frequency above 0.0001, which covered about 99% of repertoires. The TCS score was defined as F50 (clonal expansion) divided by E x V (chaos), with BLOSUM62-based TCRdist calculated between CDR3 peptides within each V-J. Welch's t-statistics and random forest reduced some 510 V-J features to 13, which were used in a naive Bayes classifier (R e1071). TCRdb reran the public reads through fastp at Q25 and MiXCR, keeping productive beta chains. Rows matching on CDR3 protein sequence are summarized as one entry with the most common DNA and genes. These V and J calls are TCRdb output, not the study's own analysis. A total of some 50,000 distinct CDR3 sequences appear in this sample, approximately 52% of them only once. Roughly 9.1% of the sample is taken by the ten largest.

CDR1 and CDR2 are read off the germline V gene (reference sequence) as LNHNV and YYDKDF. The CDR3 is 14 residues long, ends included. Here the CDR3 DNA is all that survives: 42 bases in frame from base 1. Turning to this clonotype: No antigen is known for it. Without the conserved terminal phenylalanine or tryptophan, this CDR3 likely stems from a read error.

In this chain, TRBV15 is recombined with TRBJ1-3; the D gene identity is not certain. The receptor was isolated from a woman between 50 and 59 years old with Graves' ophthalmopathy. Sample: blood. The CDR3 amino acid sequence is: CATSRDPTGDTIYL. The DNA is as follows: TGTGCCACCAGCAGAGATCCAACTGGAGACACCATATATTTG.